This entry is about one T cell receptor (beta chain). This sample was included in a study of blood T cell repertoires in COVID-19. Under the authors' procedure: The assay estimated nucleated cells by amplifying reference gene primers. Data came from immunoSEQ multiplex PCR; TCRdb stores just in-frame clones and leaves some out. D and trimming were read from the DNA, whereas the V and J calls and clone size are those reported in that table. Of approximately 260,000 clones listed, roughly 89% are singletons. Trimming removed 4 bases from V and 1 base from J; junction bases left unmatched: 4. The germline V gene encodes CDR1 PRHDT and CDR2 FYEKMQ (reference sequence). The CDR3 has 16 amino acids.

Sequencing was carried out using peripheral blood. The J gene is TRBJ2-2, the V gene TRBV13, with TRBD1 identical over 9 bases. This clonotype was sampled from a man in his fifties or sixties with acute or convalescent COVID-19. CDR3 DNA: TGTGCCAGCAGCTCCCCGGGACAGGGGAACACCGGGGAGCTGTTTTTT. Translation: CASSSPGQGNTGELFF.